These 7 T cell receptor beta chains originate from one sample sequenced in a study of OX40 agonist ivuxolimab in advanced cancers. Profiling relied on immunoSEQ multiplex PCR, and the TCRdb table lists in-frame clones only, not all of them. The sample lists 25,000 to 30,000 clones; roughly 85% were seen once. The sample in question was CD4+ or CD8+ T cells sorted from blood, obtained in a trial of the OX40 agonist ivuxolimab. All receptors come from an adult with an advanced solid tumor such as melanoma, head and neck, liver or kidney cancer.

CDR3 sequence: CSVQGTGGMDTEAFF. For the CDR3, the DNA is TGCAGCGTTCAGGGGACAGGGGGTATGGACACTGAAGCTTTCTTT. This chain connects TRBV29-1 to TRBJ1-1; TRBD1 aligns across 11 bases. Germline-derived CDR1 and CDR2 are SQVTM and ANQGSEA. The V segment lost 5 bases and the J segment 3 bases; nucleotides outside the gene matches: 8. CDR3 length: 15 amino acids.

The J gene is TRBJ2-3, the V gene TRBV6-1; D not resolved. V shed 1 base and J shed 0 bases, with 8 bases lying between them. The CDR3 extends over 15 amino acids. Looked up from germline, CDR1 is MNHNS and CDR2 is SASEGT. CDR3: CASSEEQTSTDTQYF. For the CDR3, the DNA is TGTGCCAGCAGTGAAGAACAGACCAGCACAGATACGCAGTATTTT.

The chain has TRBV7-8 and TRBJ2-7, with D tentatively TRBD1 or TRBD2 (6 bases each). Per the germline V gene, CDR1 is SGHVS and CDR2 is FQNEAQ. This CDR3 region has 15 residues. V lost 6 bases and J lost 5, with 20 bases in between. CDR3 in DNA: TGTGCCAGCAGGAACTCTTGGGGGGCGCGGGACGAGCAGTACTTC. Amino acid sequence: CASRNSWGARDEQYF.

This chain links TRBV27 with TRBJ1-1; no firm D call. Germline-derived CDR1 and CDR2 are MNHEY and SMNVEV (reference sequence). This CDR3 region has 14 residues. Trimming left V 4 bases short and J 2 bases short, with 11 bases between. The CDR3 spells CASSSLVGNTEAFF. The CDR3 DNA reads TGTGCCAGCAGTTCGTTAGTTGGAAACACTGAAGCTTTCTTT.

The chain is built from TRBV9 and TRBJ1-2, with 10 bases matching TRBD1. This CDR3 region has 17 residues. The V segment lost 0 bases and the J segment 6 bases; nucleotides outside the gene matches: 11. Germline CDR1 reads SGDLS; CDR2 reads YYNGEE. The CDR3 region is CASSVAEGDRGFHGYTF. The CDR3 DNA reads as TGTGCCAGCAGCGTAGCCGAGGGGGACAGGGGATTCCATGGCTACACCTTC.

This chain links TRBV5-3 with TRBJ2-7; the match to TRBD1 covers 8 bases. TRBV5-3 is an ORF, with its function uncertain. The CDR3 length is 17 residues. Germline trimming cut 1 base from V and 3 bases from J; bases unmatched to any gene: 12. In DNA, the CDR3 is TGTGCCAGAAGCTTGCCCGGACAGGGAAAGGAAGGCTACGAGCAGTACTTC. Protein sequence: CARSLPGQGKEGYEQYF.

The rearrangement links TRBV11-2 to TRBJ2-3; 8 bases line up with TRBD2. Germline CDR1 SGHAT, CDR2 FQNNGV. The CDR3 runs 14 residues. The ends lost 3 bases at V and 4 bases at J; junction bases unmatched: 3. Written as DNA, the CDR3 is TGTGCCAGCAGCTTGGGGACTAGGGCAGATACGCAGTATTTT. This codes for CASSLGTRADTQYF. Full variable domain (missing parts from reference TRBV11-2 and TRBJ2-3): EAGVAQSPRYKIIEKRQSVAFWCNPISGHATLYWYQQILGQGPKLLIQFQNNGVVDDSQLPKDRFSAERLKGVDSTLKIQPAKLEDSAVYLCASSLGTRADTQYFGPGTRLTVL.